The entry below describes one T cell receptor beta chain. Its antigen remains unidentified. Germline values: CDR1 ENHRY, CDR2 SYGVKD. The CDR3 covers 14 residues. V was cut by 3 bases and J by 4 bases, with 12 bases left in between. The data were obtained in a study of shared clonotypes between healthy human individuals. Study summary: Each donor had three CD4 naive, three CD4 memory, two CD8 naive and one CD8 memory plate.

Study observations and caveats: What limited the represented genetic and exposure-history diversity was the small number of donors. An effect of sequencing depth on clonotype sharing among donors was expected. Memory subsets had estimated richness that was generally smaller than that of naive subsets.

Repertoires were generated with immunoSEQ multiplex PCR, while TCRdb's copy carries only in-frame clones and drops some. The repertoire has some 2,000,000 clones, approximately 96% of them found once; the top ten carry more than 0.1%. The V gene is TRBV10-3, the J gene TRBJ1-1; D is unresolved. The sequenced sample was naive CD4+ T cells sorted from blood. The subset: CD45RA+ positively selected. The receptor comes from a man aged 18 to 30 in good health. In DNA form, the CDR3 reads TGTGCCATCAGTGACTTGGGTATGGTCACTGAAGCTTTCTTT. Translation gives CAISDLGMVTEAFF.